The 2 T cell receptor beta chains below all came from one sample that was sequenced in a study of cytomegalovirus exposure and HLA in healthy donors. The PCR made use of 60 Vbeta and 13 Jbeta primers. TCRdb's table, derived via immunoSEQ multiplex PCR, lists solely in-frame clones and lacks some. This sample has 150,000 to 200,000 clones; more than 60% occur once, and the top ten carry around 11%. Material: PBMCs. The receptor source for this set is a man aged 18 to 30 in good health and CMV-seropositive.

The V gene is TRBV18, the J gene TRBJ2-7, with D possibly being TRBD2 (7 bases). The V gene lost 3 bases and the J gene lost 5 bases, with 11 bases spanning the gap. The CDR3 loop spans 13 amino acids. CDR1 KGHSH and CDR2 LQKENI come from the germline V gene. CDR3 sequence (DNA): TGTGCCAGCTCACCGGCGGGGGCCCACGAGCAGTACTTC. Translating it yields CASSPAGAHEQYF.

This chain uses TRBV27 with TRBJ2-7, with D perhaps matching TRBD1 (6 bases). The CDR3 is 13 amino acids. V lost 3 bases to trimming and J lost 3 bases, with 9 bases between them. Germline V lookup: CDR1 MNHEY, CDR2 SMNVEV (reference sequence). As DNA, the CDR3 is TGTGCCAGCAGTTTTGGGACAAACTACGAGCAGTACTTC. Amino acid sequence: CASSFGTNYEQYF.